This T cell receptor beta chain was documented in a study of PD-1 blockade in classical Hodgkin lymphoma. Each patient experienced a relapse that followed autologous stem cell transplantation, and brentuximab vedotin exposure varied. General observations from the study: Patients with a complete response exhibited baseline diversity comparable to newly diagnosed patients. Repertoire differences have undefined causes, possibly disease activity or prior therapy. It was CD4+ TCR diversity, not CD8+, that rose significantly by C4D1.

Here immunoSEQ multiplex PCR was the method, and the copy in TCRdb shows in-frame clones only, minus some. The repertoire holds about 42,000 clones, with approximately 71% as singletons. A note on this clone: Its antigen is still unknown.

The V gene's germline CDR1 is SQVTM and CDR2 ANQGSEA. This CDR3 region has 15 residues. With 7 bases clipped from V and 0 bases from J, the junction kept 9 bases outside the gene matches. This receptor was identified in a human donor with classical Hodgkin lymphoma. Here the sequenced sample was peripheral blood mononuclear cells (PBMCs), taken at baseline. The chain is built from TRBV29-1 and TRBJ2-1; TRBD1 matches at 7 bases. The CDR3 nucleotides are TGCAGCGGACGACAGGGATTAAGCTCCTACAATGAGCAGTTCTTC. It encodes CSGRQGLSSYNEQFF.